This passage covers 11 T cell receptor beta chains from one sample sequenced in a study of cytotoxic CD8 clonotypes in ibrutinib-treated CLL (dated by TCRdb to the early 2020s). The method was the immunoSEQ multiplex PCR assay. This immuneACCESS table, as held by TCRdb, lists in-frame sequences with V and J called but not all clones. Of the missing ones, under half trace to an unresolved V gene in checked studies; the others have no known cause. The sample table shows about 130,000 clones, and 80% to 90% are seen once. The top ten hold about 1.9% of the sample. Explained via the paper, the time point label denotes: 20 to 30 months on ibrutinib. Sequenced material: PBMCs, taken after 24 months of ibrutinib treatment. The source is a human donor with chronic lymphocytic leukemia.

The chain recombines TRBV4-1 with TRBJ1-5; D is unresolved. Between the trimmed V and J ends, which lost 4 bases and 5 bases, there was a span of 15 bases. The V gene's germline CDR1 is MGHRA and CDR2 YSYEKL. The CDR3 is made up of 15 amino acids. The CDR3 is CASSPDDSIYQPQHF. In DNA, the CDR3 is TGCGCCAGCAGCCCGGACGATAGCATATATCAGCCCCAGCATTTT.

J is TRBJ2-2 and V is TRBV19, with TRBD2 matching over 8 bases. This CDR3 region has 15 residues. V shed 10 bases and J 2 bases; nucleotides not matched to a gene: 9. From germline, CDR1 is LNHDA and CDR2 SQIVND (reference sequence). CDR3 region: CATRSGELNTGELFF. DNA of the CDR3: TGTGCCACTCGTAGCGGGGAGCTTAACACCGGGGAGCTGTTTTTT.

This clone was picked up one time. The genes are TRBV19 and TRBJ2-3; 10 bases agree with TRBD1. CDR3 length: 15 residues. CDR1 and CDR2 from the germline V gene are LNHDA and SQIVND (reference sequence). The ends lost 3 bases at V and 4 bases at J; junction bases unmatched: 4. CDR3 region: CASSIRDRGPDTQYF. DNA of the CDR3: TGTGCCAGTAGTATTCGGGACAGGGGCCCAGATACGCAGTATTTT.

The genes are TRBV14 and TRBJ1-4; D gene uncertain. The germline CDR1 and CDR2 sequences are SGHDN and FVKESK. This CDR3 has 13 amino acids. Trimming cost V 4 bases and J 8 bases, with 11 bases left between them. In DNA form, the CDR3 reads TGTGCCAGCAGCCCTAGTCGAGGGGAAAAACTGTTTTTT. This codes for CASSPSRGEKLFF. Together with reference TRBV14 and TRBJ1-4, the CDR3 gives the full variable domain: EAGVTQFPSHSVIEKGQTVTLRCDPISGHDNLYWYRRVMGKEIKFLLHFVKESKQDESGMPNNRFLAERTGGTYSTLKVQPAELEDSGVYFCASSPSRGEKLFFGSGTQLSVL.

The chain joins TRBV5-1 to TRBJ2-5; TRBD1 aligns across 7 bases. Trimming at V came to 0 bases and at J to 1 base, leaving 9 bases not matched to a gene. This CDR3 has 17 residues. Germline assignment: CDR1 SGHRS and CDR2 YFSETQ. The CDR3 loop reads CASSLGGGTVVQETQYF. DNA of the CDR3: TGCGCCAGCAGCTTGGGAGGTGGGACAGTAGTCCAAGAGACCCAGTACTTC.

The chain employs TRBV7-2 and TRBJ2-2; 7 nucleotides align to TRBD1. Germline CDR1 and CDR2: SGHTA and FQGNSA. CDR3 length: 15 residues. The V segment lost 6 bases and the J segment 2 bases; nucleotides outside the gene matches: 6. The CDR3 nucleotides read TGTGCCAGCAGAGAGACAGGGCTTAACACCGGGGAGCTGTTTTTT. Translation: CASRETGLNTGELFF. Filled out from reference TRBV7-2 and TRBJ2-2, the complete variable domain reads GAGVSQSPSNKVTEKGKDVELRCDPISGHTALYWYRQSLGQGLEFLIYFQGNSAPDKSGLPSDRFSAERTGGSVSTLTIQRTQQEDSAVYLCASRETGLNTGELFFGEGSRLTVL.

CDR3 region: CASSPSPGALEAFF. Here the CDR3 DNA reads TGTGCCAGTAGTCCGAGCCCTGGGGCGCTCGAAGCTTTCTTT. The rearrangement links TRBV19 to TRBJ1-1, with D perhaps matching TRBD1 (5 bases). Germline CDR1 is LNHDA and CDR2 is SQIVND (reference sequence). V gave up 5 bases and J gave up 8 bases, with 18 bases separating them. The CDR3 has 14 residues.

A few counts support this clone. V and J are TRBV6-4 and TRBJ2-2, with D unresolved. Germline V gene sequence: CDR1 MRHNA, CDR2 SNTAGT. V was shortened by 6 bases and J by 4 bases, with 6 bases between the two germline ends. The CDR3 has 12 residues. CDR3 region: CASSSVTGELFF. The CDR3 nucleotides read TGTGCCAGCAGCTCCGTCACCGGGGAGCTGTTTTTT.

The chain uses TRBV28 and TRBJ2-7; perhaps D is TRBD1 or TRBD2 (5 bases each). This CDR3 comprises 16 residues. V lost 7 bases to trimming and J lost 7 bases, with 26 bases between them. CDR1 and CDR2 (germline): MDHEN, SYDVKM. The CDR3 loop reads CASIPLRGPVLGEQYF. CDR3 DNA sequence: TGTGCCAGCATCCCTCTCCGGGGACCCGTCCTTGGGGAGCAGTACTTC.

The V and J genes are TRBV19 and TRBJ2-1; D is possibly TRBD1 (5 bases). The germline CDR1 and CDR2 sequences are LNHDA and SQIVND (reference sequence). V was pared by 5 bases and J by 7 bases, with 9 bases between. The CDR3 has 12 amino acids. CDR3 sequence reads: CASSPGQNEQFF. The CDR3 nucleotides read TGTGCCAGTAGTCCAGGGCAGAATGAGCAGTTCTTC.

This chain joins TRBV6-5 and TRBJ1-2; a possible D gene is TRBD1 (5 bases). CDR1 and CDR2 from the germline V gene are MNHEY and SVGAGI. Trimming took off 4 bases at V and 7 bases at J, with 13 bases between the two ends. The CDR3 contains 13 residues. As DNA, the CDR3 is TGTGCCAGCAGTTTTCAAGGGGTTCCTGGCTACACCTTC. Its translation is CASSFQGVPGYTF.